These 27 T cell receptor beta chains were all obtained from the same sample, sequenced in a study of T cell repertoires in cytomegalovirus infection. One entry per CDR3 protein, called by TCRdb with MiXCR from the reads. The sample contains about 260,000 distinct CDR3 sequences, 12% to 15% of which appear only once. The sequenced sample consisted of PBMCs. These receptors all come from a human donor in good health (CMV status not recorded). Some clones in this sample may be carry-over from other donors' samples.

This clonotype has just a few counts. The chain combines TRBV28 with TRBJ1-1; D unresolved. Trimming left V 2 bases short and J 3 bases short, with 4 bases between. The V gene's germline CDR1 is MDHEN and CDR2 SYDVKM. This CDR3 is built from 12 residues. The CDR3 DNA sequence: TGTGCCAGCAGTTTAGTTCACACTGAAGCTTTCTTT. It translates to CASSLVHTEAFF.

This clonotype was observed a few times. This CDR3 reads CASSQVLGRWGTEAFF. Here the CDR3 DNA reads TGCGCCAGCAGCCAGGTGTTGGGAAGATGGGGCACTGAAGCTTTCTTT. The J gene is TRBJ1-1, the V gene TRBV4-1; D unclear. The V and J ends lost 3 bases and 4 bases respectively, with 18 bases between them. Germline CDR1 and CDR2: MGHRA and YSYEKL. The CDR3 is made up of 16 amino acids.

This clonotype was observed a handful of times. The V call is TRBV20-1, the J call TRBJ1-2; 7 nucleotides agree with TRBD1. The CDR3 is 16 residues long. CDR1 DFQATT and CDR2 SNEGSKA come from the germline V gene (reference sequence). Germline trimming cut 0 bases from V and 2 bases from J; bases unmatched to any gene: 9. As DNA, the CDR3 is TGCAGTGCTAGAGATCTGGACAGGAGGAACAACTATGGCTACACCTTC. This encodes CSARDLDRRNNYGYTF.

This clonotype was seen ten or more times. This sequence joins TRBV5-4 and TRBJ1-2, with unresolved D. Deletions cut 1 base from V and 0 bases from J, with 10 bases between. Germline V CDR1 and CDR2: SGHNT, YYREEE (reference sequence). CDR3 length: 15 amino acids. The CDR3 DNA is TGTGCCAGCAGCTTGCTCACCGGGGCTAACTATGGCTACACCTTC. Residues: CASSLLTGANYGYTF. Supplemented by reference TRBV5-4 and TRBJ1-2, the full variable domain reads ETGVTQSPTHLIKTRGQQVTLRCSSQSGHNTVSWYQQALGQGPQFIFQYYREEENGRGNFPPRFSGLQFPNYSSELNVNALELDDSALYLCASSLLTGANYGYTFGSGTRLTVV.

This clonotype was counted at least ten times. V is TRBV7-3 and J is TRBJ2-5, with D possibly TRBD1 on 6 matching bases. V was clipped by 5 bases and J by 5 bases, with 18 bases between them. This CDR3 contains 15 residues. Germline V lookup: CDR1 SGHTA, CDR2 FQGTGA. The CDR3 here is CASSPGTLVTETQYF. CDR3 coding DNA: TGTGCCAGCAGCCCAGGGACATTAGTAACGGAGACCCAGTACTTC. The full variable domain, completed using reference TRBV7-3 and TRBJ2-5, is GAGVSQTPSNKVTEKGKYVELRCDPISGHTALYWYRQSLGQGPEFLIYFQGTGAADDSGLPNDRFFAVRPEGSVSTLKIQRTERGDSAVYLCASSPGTLVTETQYFGPGTRLLVL.

In its sample, this clonotype was seen many times. The chain uses TRBV7-9 and TRBJ2-7; D unclear. The V gene lost 6 bases and the J gene lost 4 bases, with 10 bases spanning the gap. The CDR3 covers 12 residues. The germline CDR1 and CDR2 sequences are SEHNR and FQNEAQ (reference sequence). The CDR3 DNA reads as TGTGCCAGCAGAAGGACGGATTACGAGCAGTACTTC. Amino acid sequence: CASRRTDYEQYF.

This clonotype was found a few times. The V gene is TRBV5-4, the J gene TRBJ2-1, with 9 bases that match TRBD2. V was clipped by 2 bases and J by 7 bases; unmatched bases: 7. Germline V CDR1 and CDR2: SGHNT, YYREEE (reference sequence). This CDR3 spans 15 amino acids. This chain's CDR3 is CASSFGSTSGNEQFF. CDR3 DNA sequence: TGTGCCAGCAGCTTTGGCTCGACTAGCGGTAATGAGCAGTTCTTC. Complete variable domain (other parts from reference TRBV5-4 and TRBJ2-1): ETGVTQSPTHLIKTRGQQVTLRCSSQSGHNTVSWYQQALGQGPQFIFQYYREEENGRGNFPPRFSGLQFPNYSSELNVNALELDDSALYLCASSFGSTSGNEQFFGPGTRLTVL.

This clonotype was counted between two and nine times. The V call is TRBV20-1, the J call TRBJ1-5; no clear D gene. Trimming stripped 2 bases from V and 4 bases from J, with 18 bases between. The CDR3 loop spans 16 amino acids. Germline assignment: CDR1 DFQATT and CDR2 SNEGSKA (reference sequence). The CDR3 sequence: CSARPPGGLLNQPQHF. As DNA, the CDR3 is TGCAGTGCTAGACCCCCAGGAGGCCTGTTGAATCAGCCCCAGCATTTT.

The chain recombines TRBV27 with TRBJ2-7; 7 nucleotides line up with TRBD1. V was pared by 5 bases and J by 1 base, with 8 bases of the junction left unmatched. The V gene's germline CDR1 is MNHEY and CDR2 SMNVEV (reference sequence). This CDR3 has 15 amino acids. CDR3 nucleotide sequence: TGTGCCAGCAGTCCGAGGGGGCAAGTATCCTACGAGCAGTACTTC. It encodes CASSPRGQVSYEQYF.

This clonotype was counted between two and nine times. The V and J genes are TRBV7-9 and TRBJ2-7, with TRBD1 matching over 8 bases. With 5 bases clipped from V and 5 bases from J, the junction kept 8 bases outside the gene matches. This CDR3 has 14 residues. The germline V gene encodes CDR1 SEHNR and CDR2 FQNEAQ (reference sequence). CDR3 region: CASSLRTGIHEQYF. The CDR3 DNA reads as TGTGCCAGCAGCCTCCGGACAGGGATTCACGAGCAGTACTTC.

The V call is TRBV24-1, the J call TRBJ2-3, with D uncertain. Germline V gives CDR1 KGHDR, CDR2 SFDVKD. The CDR3 is 14 amino acids. Trimming removed 0 bases from V and 6 bases from J, with 9 bases in between. CDR3 in amino acids: CATSDLAVFDTQYF. Written as DNA, the CDR3 is TGTGCCACCAGTGATTTGGCAGTGTTCGATACGCAGTATTTT.

This clonotype was observed a handful of times. V is TRBV28 and J is TRBJ1-1; maybe TRBD1 (5 bases). The CDR3 consists of 17 residues. Trimming left V 7 bases short and J 1 base short, with 22 bases between. Germline V gene data show CDR1 as MDHEN and CDR2 as SYDVKM. The CDR3 protein is CASTQVAGLVSNTEAFF. CDR3 nucleotide sequence: TGTGCCAGCACCCAAGTTGCAGGGTTGGTATCGAACACTGAAGCTTTCTTT.

Concerning this clonotype itself: The germline gene is not matched at one end of the junction; a read error may be the cause. V is TRBV20-1 and J is TRBJ1-4; D not certain. Germline-derived CDR1 and CDR2 are DFQATT and SNEGSKA (reference sequence). The CDR3 is 15 residues long. The DNA of the CDR3 is TGCAGTGCTAGAGATTGGGCCAGTGCGGCTGAAAATCTGTTTTTT. This encodes CSARDWASAAENLFF.

The V and J genes are TRBV7-4 and TRBJ2-3, with D unclear. The CDR3 extends over 13 amino acids. The germline gives CDR1 SGHVT, CDR2 SQSDAQ. V was trimmed by 5 bases and J by 4 bases, leaving 10 bases between them. The CDR3 reads CASSRGSADTQYF. In DNA, the CDR3 is TGTGCCAGCAGCCGAGGCTCAGCAGATACGCAGTATTTT.

In this sample, this clonotype turned up a few times. The genes are TRBV2 and TRBJ2-7; no clear D gene. With 8 bases removed from V and 2 bases from J, the gap between germline ends came to 10 bases. The CDR3 loop spans 12 amino acids. Germline CDR1 SNHLY, CDR2 FYNNEI. The CDR3 DNA reads TGTGCCAGCCGGGTCCATACCTACGAGCAGTACTTC. It translates to CASRVHTYEQYF.

This clonotype was seen at least ten times. This sequence joins TRBV11-2 and TRBJ2-1; a possible D gene is TRBD1 (6 bases). The V gene's germline CDR1 is SGHAT and CDR2 FQNNGV. CDR3 length equals 17 residues. V was cut by 0 bases and J by 7 bases, with 19 bases left in between. CDR3 loop: CASSLDTGTHQFNEQFF. The DNA for the CDR3 is TGTGCCAGCAGCTTAGACACCGGGACACACCAATTTAATGAGCAGTTCTTC. Full variable domain (missing parts from reference TRBV11-2 and TRBJ2-1): EAGVAQSPRYKIIEKRQSVAFWCNPISGHATLYWYQQILGQGPKLLIQFQNNGVVDDSQLPKDRFSAERLKGVDSTLKIQPAKLEDSAVYLCASSLDTGTHQFNEQFFGPGTRLTVL.

The chain couples TRBV7-9 to TRBJ1-4; D may be TRBD1 (5 bases). CDR1 and CDR2 (germline): SEHNR, FQNEAQ (reference sequence). The CDR3 contains 13 residues. The ends were cut back, 5 bases at V and 4 bases at J, with 8 bases in the middle. CDR3 amino acids: CASSPGLNEKLFF. The CDR3 region has the DNA TGTGCCAGCAGCCCGGGACTTAATGAAAAACTGTTTTTT.

Many counts were recorded for this clonotype. The chain is built from TRBV7-6 and TRBJ2-1; 13 nucleotides line up with TRBD2. V lost 5 bases, J lost 7 bases, and 5 bases stayed unmatched. The length of the CDR3 is 15 residues. Germline V gene lookup returns CDR1 SGHVS and CDR2 FNYEAQ. As DNA, the CDR3 is TGTGCCAGCAGCCCAAGACTAGCGGGAGGTAATGAGCAGTTCTTC. Protein: CASSPRLAGGNEQFF.

This clonotype has ten or more counts. The DNA for the CDR3 is TGTGCCAGCCTATTCGGACCGGGAGATACGCAGTATTTT. It encodes CASLFGPGDTQYF. The chain links TRBV12-3 or TRBV12-4 to TRBJ2-3; no clear D gene. V lost 8 bases, J lost 5 bases, and 14 bases lay in between. The CDR3 spans 13 residues.

This clonotype was seen many times. The V call is TRBV7-2, the J call TRBJ1-1, with unresolved D. V was pared by 2 bases and J by 1 base, with 5 bases between. The CDR3 sequence is 13 residues long. In germline, CDR1 is SGHTA, CDR2 FQGNSA. This CDR3 is CASSLNQNTEAFF. The CDR3 DNA is TGTGCCAGCAGCTTAAATCAGAACACTGAAGCTTTCTTT.

V and J are TRBV2 and TRBJ1-1; D perhaps matches TRBD1 (5 bases). The CDR3 extends over 9 amino acids. Germline CDR1 SNHLY, CDR2 FYNNEI. V was clipped by 11 bases and J by 8 bases, with 9 bases between them. CDR3 DNA sequence: TGTGCCGGGACCCGGGAAGCTTTCTTT. Protein: CAGTREAFF.

V usage is TRBV28 and J usage is TRBJ1-5; a possible D gene is TRBD1 (6 bases). V was pared by 10 bases and J by 0 bases, with 19 bases between. Germline CDR1 MDHEN, CDR2 SYDVKM. This CDR3 is built from 16 residues. DNA of the CDR3: TGTGCCACCAAGCGGCAGGGGATTTATAGCAATCAGCCCCAGCATTTT. It is translated as CATKRQGIYSNQPQHF. The whole variable domain, remainder taken from reference TRBV28 and TRBJ1-5, is DVKVTQSSRYLVKRTGEKVFLECVQDMDHENMFWYRQDPGLGLRLIYFSYDVKMKEKGDIPEGYSVSREKKERFSLILESASTNQTSMYLCATKRQGIYSNQPQHFGDGTRLSIL.

This clonotype was observed at least ten times. This chain uses TRBV4-2 with TRBJ1-2; TRBD1 matches 9 bases. Per the germline V gene, CDR1 is LGHNA and CDR2 is YNFKEQ. J gave up 3 bases and V 4 bases, and 3 bases lay outside the gene matches. CDR3 size: 14 residues. The chain's CDR3 is CASSPTGGDYGYTF. CDR3 in DNA: TGTGCCAGCAGCCCCACAGGGGGCGACTATGGCTACACCTTC.

This clonotype came up many times. J is TRBJ2-7 and V is TRBV7-3; TRBD1 is a possible D gene (5 bases). Trimming removed 5 bases from V and 4 bases from J, with 18 bases in between. The CDR3 length is 15 residues. Germline lookup yields CDR1 SGHTA and CDR2 FQGTGA. CDR3 nucleotide sequence: TGTGCCAGCAGCCCATCGGTAGGGGAAAGTTACGAGCAGTACTTC. Translating gives CASSPSVGESYEQYF.

The genes are TRBV5-4 and TRBJ2-3; 8 nucleotides agree with TRBD2. Trimming cost V 7 bases and J 1 base; bases outside gene matches: 14. This CDR3 region has 17 residues. Germline CDR1 is SGHNT and CDR2 is YYREEE (reference sequence). This chain's CDR3 is CASREGGRNLRTDTQYF. In DNA, the CDR3 is TGTGCCAGCCGCGAGGGCGGGAGGAATTTACGCACAGATACGCAGTATTTT.

The rearrangement links TRBV15 to TRBJ2-7; 7 bases agree with TRBD2. CDR1 and CDR2 (germline): LNHNV, YYDKDF (reference sequence). With V trimmed by 1 base and J by 3 bases, 0 bases remained unmatched. This CDR3 spans 13 amino acids. CDR3 in amino acids: CATSRVAGYEQYF. CDR3 coding DNA: TGTGCCACCAGCAGAGTAGCGGGCTACGAGCAGTACTTC. The variable domain in full, completed from reference TRBV15 and TRBJ2-7, reads DAMVIQNPRYQVTQFGKPVTLSCSQTLNHNVMYWYQQKSSQAPKLLFHYYDKDFNNEADTPDNFQSRRPNTSFCFLDIRSPGLGDTAMYLCATSRVAGYEQYFGPGTRLTVT.

Comments on this clonotype: A read error is possible here, since a much larger clone lies one base away. The J gene is TRBJ1-1, the V gene TRBV12-3 or TRBV12-4; perhaps TRBD1 as D (6 bases). V was cut by 6 bases and J by 2 bases, with 19 bases left in between. This CDR3 is built from 16 residues. The CDR3 here is CASSRPGTLINTEAFF. The CDR3 DNA reads TGTGCCAGCAGCCGGCCCGGGACACTTATAAACACTGAAGCTTTCTTT.